This entry features one T cell receptor beta chain sequence. Its antigen is not identified. This specimen belongs to a study of cytomegalovirus exposure and HLA in healthy donors. Per the germline V gene, CDR1 is MGHRA and CDR2 is YSYEKL. There are 17 residues in the CDR3. The ends lost 0 bases at V and 8 bases at J; junction bases unmatched: 10. In the PCR, 60 Vbeta and 13 Jbeta primers were used. Produced via immunoSEQ multiplex PCR; TCRdb's table is partial and in-frame only. The sample has a few hundred thousand clones; 80% to 90% are singletons. Study findings and constraints: The listing of 150 to 200 TCR beta chains classed them as cytomegalovirus-associated.

The sample was PBMCs. This sequence was found in a woman younger than 30 in good health and CMV-seronegative. This sequence joins TRBV4-1 and TRBJ2-1; 10 positions agree with TRBD1. The CDR3 spells CASSQDYWTGGVDEQFF. The DNA for the CDR3 is TGCGCCAGCAGCCAAGATTACTGGACAGGGGGAGTCGATGAGCAGTTCTTC.